The 15 T cell receptor beta chains in this list originate from one sample, sequenced in a study of shared clonotypes between healthy human individuals. Sequenced by immunoSEQ multiplex PCR; TCRdb stores in-frame clones only, minus some. This table holds approximately 500,000 clones, 90% to 97% found once. Sequences were obtained from naive CD4+ T cells sorted from blood. The subset is: CD45RA+ positively selected. The receptors here all came from a woman in her thirties in good health.

This clone occurred once. The chain has TRBV28 and TRBJ2-7; TRBD2 is a possible D gene (5 bases). Deletions cut 5 bases from V and 9 bases from J, with 17 bases between. The CDR3 has 13 residues. Germline V gene sequence: CDR1 MDHEN, CDR2 SYDVKM. The CDR3 sequence: CASSPGYGVRQYF. The CDR3 DNA reads as TGTGCCAGCAGTCCGGGGTACGGAGTACGGCAGTACTTC.

Note on this clone: Within the sample, other DNA sequences also encode this same CDR3. The genes are TRBV5-1 and TRBJ2-5; 11 bases are shared with TRBD1. The CDR3 consists of 15 residues. CDR1 is SGHRS, CDR2 YFSETQ, per germline. V lost 4 bases to trimming and J lost 2 bases; unmatched junction nucleotides: 4. CDR3 sequence reads: CASSPGTGGQETQYF. The CDR3 DNA reads as TGCGCCAGCAGCCCCGGGACAGGGGGACAAGAGACCCAGTACTTC. Combining the CDR3 with reference TRBV5-1 and TRBJ2-5 gives the whole variable domain KAGVTQTPRYLIKTRGQQVTLSCSPISGHRSVSWYQQTPGQGLQFLFEYFSETQRNKGNFPGRFSGRQFSNSRSEMNVSTLELGDSALYLCASSPGTGGQETQYFGPGTRLLVL.

The chain recombines TRBV28 with TRBJ2-3, with TRBD2 matching over 7 bases. The germline CDR1 and CDR2 sequences are MDHEN and SYDVKM. V shed 4 bases and J 6 bases; nucleotides not matched to a gene: 4. The CDR3 loop spans 13 amino acids. The CDR3 here is CASSWGGEDTQYF. CDR3 in DNA: TGTGCCAGCAGTTGGGGGGGGGAGGATACGCAGTATTTT.

This chain joins TRBV5-4 and TRBJ2-2; the D is unclear. This CDR3 is built from 13 residues. Germline V gives CDR1 SGHNT, CDR2 YYREEE (reference sequence). Trimming cost V 4 bases and J 4 bases, with 8 bases left between them. In nucleotides, the CDR3 is TGTGCCAGCAGCCTCTTCGGCACCGGGGAGCTGTTTTTT. This codes for CASSLFGTGELFF.

The genes are TRBV27 and TRBJ1-2; tentatively, D is TRBD1 (5 bases). The CDR3 spans 17 residues. Germline V gene sequence: CDR1 MNHEY, CDR2 SMNVEV (reference sequence). V was clipped by 7 bases and J by 0 bases, with 21 bases between them. The CDR3 DNA sequence: TGTGCCAGCACTCCTTTGTTATCAGGGACCGCTAACTATGGCTACACCTTC. Amino acids: CASTPLLSGTANYGYTF.

The rearrangement uses TRBV28 and TRBJ2-5, with D unresolved. The length of the CDR3 is 14 residues. V lost 4 bases to trimming and J lost 5 bases, with 14 bases between them. Germline CDR1 MDHEN, CDR2 SYDVKM. In nucleotides, the CDR3 is TGTGCCAGCAGTTCGGGCCCGGGCAGGGAGACCCAGTACTTC. The encoded protein is CASSSGPGRETQYF. Using reference TRBV28 and TRBJ2-5 for the parts outside the CDR3, the full variable domain is DVKVTQSSRYLVKRTGEKVFLECVQDMDHENMFWYRQDPGLGLRLIYFSYDVKMKEKGDIPEGYSVSREKKERFSLILESASTNQTSMYLCASSSGPGRETQYFGPGTRLLVL.

This chain joins TRBV2 and TRBJ1-4; D possibly corresponds to TRBD1 (5 bases). V lost 7 bases and J 8 bases, leaving 14 bases between the germline ends. The length of the CDR3 is 13 residues. Germline-derived CDR1 and CDR2 are SNHLY and FYNNEI. The CDR3 DNA follows: TGTGCCAGCACCGAAATGGGGGGGGAAAAACTGTTTTTT. It translates to CASTEMGGEKLFF.

The J gene is TRBJ1-1, the V gene TRBV19; the D gene is possibly TRBD1 (6 bases). The germline V gene has CDR1 LNHDA and CDR2 SQIVND (reference sequence). V was cut by 5 bases and J by 0 bases, with 10 bases left in between. The CDR3 covers 14 residues. The CDR3 region has the DNA TGTGCCAGTAGTCCGGACAGCTTGAACACTGAAGCTTTCTTT. Amino acid sequence: CASSPDSLNTEAFF.

The rearrangement uses TRBV5-1 and TRBJ1-5, with D perhaps matching TRBD1 (6 bases). Germline CDR1 is SGHRS and CDR2 is YFSETQ. V shed 0 bases and J shed 2 bases, with 9 bases lying between them. The length of the CDR3 is 15 residues. This chain's CDR3 is CASSLGAGGNQPQHF. CDR3 coding DNA: TGCGCCAGCAGCTTGGGTGCAGGGGGCAATCAGCCCCAGCATTTT.

The V call is TRBV9, the J call TRBJ2-2, with D perhaps TRBD1 (5 bases). The ends were cut back, 2 bases at V and 6 bases at J, with 11 bases in the middle. Looked up from germline, CDR1 is SGDLS and CDR2 is YYNGEE. The CDR3 is made up of 14 amino acids. CDR3 sequence (DNA): TGTGCCAGCAGCGTGGGCAGGGTAGCCGGGGAGCTGTTTTTT. It yields the protein CASSVGRVAGELFF. Based on the CDR3 plus reference TRBV9 and TRBJ2-2, the full variable domain is DSGVTQTPKHLITATGQRVTLRCSPRSGDLSVYWYQQSLDQGLQFLIQYYNGEERAKGNILERFSAQQFPDLHSELNLSSLELGDSALYFCASSVGRVAGELFFGEGSRLTVL.

The chain joins TRBV9 to TRBJ2-2; no firm D call. This CDR3 comprises 16 residues. Per germline, CDR1 SGDLS and CDR2 YYNGEE. The V end lost 0 bases, the J end lost 0 bases, and 9 bases lay between the germline ends. The CDR3 region is CASSVVMGTNTGELFF. The CDR3 DNA is TGTGCCAGCAGCGTAGTAATGGGTACGAACACCGGGGAGCTGTTTTTT. Using reference TRBV9 and TRBJ2-2 for the parts outside the CDR3, the full variable domain is DSGVTQTPKHLITATGQRVTLRCSPRSGDLSVYWYQQSLDQGLQFLIQYYNGEERAKGNILERFSAQQFPDLHSELNLSSLELGDSALYFCASSVVMGTNTGELFFGEGSRLTVL.

In nucleotides, the CDR3 is TGTGCCAGCAGTTGGAGGGAAAACACCGGGGAGCTGTTTTTT. Its protein product is CASSWRENTGELFF. This chain connects TRBV27 to TRBJ2-2, with D possibly being TRBD2 (6 bases). There are 14 residues in the CDR3. The V end lost 4 bases, the J end lost 2 bases, and 8 bases lay between the germline ends. Germline V gene data show CDR1 as MNHEY and CDR2 as SMNVEV (reference sequence).

The V and J genes are TRBV19 and TRBJ1-5; 7 bases map to TRBD1. Trimming cost V 3 bases and J 9 bases; bases outside gene matches: 8. The CDR3 sequence is 14 residues long. The germline gives CDR1 LNHDA, CDR2 SQIVND (reference sequence). CDR3 region: CASSMEGAFRPQHF. CDR3 in DNA: TGTGCCAGTAGTATGGAGGGGGCTTTTAGGCCCCAGCATTTT.

The count of this clone is one. The gene calls are TRBV7-9 and TRBJ1-2; D might be TRBD1 (6 bases). The CDR3 loop spans 13 amino acids. The germline V and J ends were trimmed by 2 bases and 3 bases, with 7 bases remaining between them. The V gene's germline CDR1 is SEHNR and CDR2 FQNEAQ (reference sequence). The CDR3: CASSLPGDYGYTF. The CDR3 DNA reads TGTGCCAGCAGCTTACCAGGGGACTATGGCTACACCTTC.

This chain connects TRBV28 to TRBJ2-3; 7 bases agree with TRBD1. Germline trimming cut 4 bases from V and 3 bases from J; bases unmatched to any gene: 1. The CDR3 consists of 13 residues. The germline gives CDR1 MDHEN, CDR2 SYDVKM. The CDR3 bases are TGTGCCAGCAGTTCGGGACAGACAGATACGCAGTATTTT. Translated: CASSSGQTDTQYF.